One sample yielded the 26 T cell receptor beta chains listed below, sequenced in a study of blood T cell repertoires in COVID-19. Assay: immunoSEQ multiplex PCR; the TCRdb copy retains only in-frame clones and omits some. Among around 250,000 clones listed, roughly 80% were seen once. The sequenced sample was peripheral blood. All receptors come from a woman younger than 35 with acute or convalescent COVID-19.

The chain combines TRBV6-2 or TRBV6-3 with TRBJ2-1; 9 bases map to TRBD1. CDR3 length: 15 residues. The junction had 8 bases not matched to a gene; V was cut back by 5 bases and J by 6 bases. From germline, CDR1 is MNHEY and CDR2 SVGEGT. The CDR3 nucleotides read TGTGCCAGCAGTCGGGCGGGACAGGGTCTCAATGAGCAGTTCTTC. Translation: CASSRAGQGLNEQFF.

This clone appeared once. This chain links TRBV5-6 with TRBJ2-1, with 13 bases matching TRBD2. V lost 4 bases and J lost 8; bases outside the gene matches: 6. Germline V gives CDR1 SGHDT, CDR2 YYEEEE. The CDR3 length is 15 residues. CDR3: CASSHGTSGTHEQFF. DNA for the CDR3: TGTGCCAGCAGCCACGGGACTAGCGGGACGCATGAGCAGTTCTTC.

V usage is TRBV5-1 and J usage is TRBJ1-2; D is uncertain. Trimming stripped 1 base from V and 4 bases from J, with 17 bases between. There are 16 residues in the CDR3. Germline values: CDR1 SGHRS, CDR2 YFSETQ. CDR3 bases: TGCGCCAGCAGCTTGTCGGGCACCCAACTAGCCTATGGCTACACCTTC. Its translation: CASSLSGTQLAYGYTF.

V is TRBV30 and J is TRBJ1-1; D is undetermined. V was pared by 0 bases and J by 4 bases, with 9 bases between. This CDR3 is 13 amino acids long. Germline CDR1 GTSNPN, CDR2 SVGIG (reference sequence). The CDR3 region has the DNA TGTGCCTGGAGTGTACACGTTACCACTGAAGCTTTCTTT. It specifies CAWSVHVTTEAFF.

J is TRBJ2-1 and V is TRBV30, with D perhaps matching TRBD1 (6 bases). CDR1 and CDR2 (germline): GTSNPN, SVGIG (reference sequence). CDR3 length: 15 amino acids. The V end was cut by 3 bases, the J end by 0 bases, with 12 bases between. CDR3 DNA sequence: TGTGCCTGGAGCCGCGGACAGAGCTCCTACAATGAGCAGTTCTTC. Protein: CAWSRGQSSYNEQFF. Variable domain in full (rest from reference TRBV30 and TRBJ2-1): SQTIHQWPATLVQPVGSPLSLECTVEGTSNPNLYWYRQAAGRGLQLLFYSVGIGQISSEVPQNLSASRPQDRQFILSSKKLLLSDSGFYLCAWSRGQSSYNEQFFGPGTRLTVL.

This clone was counted a few times. The V gene is TRBV18, the J gene TRBJ1-2; TRBD1 aligns across 7 bases. CDR1 is KGHSH, CDR2 LQKENI, per germline. V lost 3 bases, J lost 4 bases, and 5 bases stayed unmatched. CDR3 length: 14 amino acids. As DNA, the CDR3 is TGTGCCAGCTCACCGACCGGGACAGTCTATGGCTACACCTTC. Protein: CASSPTGTVYGYTF. The complete variable domain, with remaining parts taken from reference TRBV18 and TRBJ1-2, reads NAGVMQNPRHLVRRRGQEARLRCSPMKGHSHVYWYRQLPEEGLKFMVYLQKENIIDESGMPKERFSAEFPKEGPSILRIQQVVRGDSAAYFCASSPTGTVYGYTFGSGTRLTVV.

V and J are TRBV5-5 and TRBJ1-1; tentatively, D is TRBD1 (5 bases). In germline, CDR1 is SGHKS, CDR2 YYEKEE (reference sequence). Deletions cut 3 bases from V and 3 bases from J, with 12 bases between. The CDR3 loop spans 14 amino acids. The CDR3: CASSSGGAYTEAFF. The CDR3 DNA is TGTGCCAGCAGCTCGGGAGGGGCGTACACTGAAGCTTTCTTT.

V is TRBV29-1 and J is TRBJ2-1; D is unclear. The CDR3 is made up of 12 amino acids. Deletions cut 4 bases from V and 7 bases from J, with 11 bases between. Germline CDR1 reads SQVTM; CDR2 reads ANQGSEA. The CDR3 loop reads CSVVVVKNEQFF. As DNA, the CDR3 is TGCAGCGTTGTTGTAGTTAAGAATGAGCAGTTCTTC.

V usage is TRBV10-3 and J usage is TRBJ1-4, with 9 bases fitting TRBD1. Germline V lookup: CDR1 ENHRY, CDR2 SYGVKD. Germline trimming cut 9 bases from V and 11 bases from J; bases unmatched to any gene: 10. The CDR3 covers 13 residues. The CDR3 spells CAIRQGGDAKLFF. Written as DNA, the CDR3 is TGTGCCATAAGACAGGGGGGAGATGCGAAACTGTTTTTT.

The rearrangement links TRBV21-1 to TRBJ1-5; the table's D gene call, TRBD1, was not cross checked with the DNA. TRBV21-1 is a pseudogene locus. The CDR3 has 16 amino acids. The CDR3 nucleotides read TGTGCCAGCAGCAAACTGACCCGGACACCCGGTCAGCCCCAGCATTTT. Its protein product is CASSKLTRTPGQPQHF.

The chain recombines TRBV2 with TRBJ2-1; 9 bases agree with TRBD1. In germline, CDR1 is SNHLY, CDR2 FYNNEI. The trim removed 4 bases at V and 1 base at J, leaving 2 bases unmatched. This CDR3 is built from 15 residues. The CDR3 protein is CASSGGTGSYNEQFF. CDR3 nucleotides: TGTGCCAGCAGTGGAGGGACAGGGTCCTACAATGAGCAGTTCTTC. The full variable domain, its missing parts supplied by reference TRBV2 and TRBJ2-1, is EPEVTQTPSHQVTQMGQEVILRCVPISNHLYFYWYRQILGQKVEFLVSFYNNEISEKSEIFDDQFSVERPDGSNFTLKIRSTKLEDSAMYFCASSGGTGSYNEQFFGPGTRLTVL.

This clone was observed once. Written as DNA, the CDR3 is TGTGCCTGGGGGACAGGGAACTCCTACGAGCAGTACTTC. This codes for CAWGTGNSYEQYF. V is TRBV30 and J is TRBJ2-7, with TRBD1 matching 9 bases. The J segment lost 0 bases and the V segment lost 5 bases, leaving 2 bases of the junction unmatched. The CDR3 is made up of 13 amino acids. CDR1 is GTSNPN, CDR2 SVGIG, per germline (reference sequence).

The chain links TRBV28 to TRBJ1-5; D may be TRBD1 (5 bases). Germline V gene data show CDR1 as MDHEN and CDR2 as SYDVKM. The CDR3 sequence is 14 residues long. Trimming left V 3 bases short and J 12 bases short, with 18 bases between. In nucleotides, the CDR3 is TGTGCCAGCAGTTTCGGGACTCCCGGGATTGGCCAGCATTTT. Its translation: CASSFGTPGIGQHF.

The chain joins TRBV29-1 to TRBJ1-5, with a possible D match to TRBD1 (6 bases). This CDR3 has 14 residues. Germline V CDR1 and CDR2: SQVTM, ANQGSEA. V dropped 4 bases and J dropped 5 bases, with 15 bases sitting between them. CDR3 nucleotides: TGCAGCGTTGGTTTAGGGGGTCGGGATCAGCCCCAGCATTTT. This translates into CSVGLGGRDQPQHF. The variable domain in full, completed from reference TRBV29-1 and TRBJ1-5, reads SAVISQKPSRDICQRGTSLTIQCQVDSQVTMMFWYRQQPGQSLTLIATANQGSEATYESGFVIDKFPISRPNLTFSTLTVSNMSPEDSSIYLCSVGLGGRDQPQHFGDGTRLSIL.

The chain uses TRBV29-1 and TRBJ2-1, with D maybe TRBD2 (5 bases). Looked up from germline, CDR1 is SQVTM and CDR2 is ANQGSEA. Trimming took off 4 bases at V and 3 bases at J, with 13 bases between the two ends. There are 14 residues in the CDR3. CDR3 sequence (DNA): TGCAGCGTTGGTAGGCGGGTCCTCTACAATGAGCAGTTCTTC. Its translation: CSVGRRVLYNEQFF.

The rearrangement uses TRBV6-2 or TRBV6-3 and TRBJ2-3; D not certain. Trimming shortened V by 4 bases and J by 0 bases, and 8 bases separated the two germline ends. CDR1 MNHEY and CDR2 SVGEGT come from the germline V gene. The CDR3 runs 14 residues. The CDR3 loop is CASSSPGSTDTQYF. In DNA, the CDR3 is TGTGCCAGCAGTTCCCCCGGGAGCACAGATACGCAGTATTTT.

The rearrangement joins TRBV13 to TRBJ1-4; D perhaps matches TRBD1 (6 bases). CDR1 PRHDT and CDR2 FYEKMQ come from the germline V gene (reference sequence). V lost 5 bases and J 4 bases, leaving 11 bases between the germline ends. The CDR3 spans 14 residues. The CDR3 spells CASSPTGSNEKLFF. The CDR3 region has the DNA TGTGCCAGCAGCCCAACAGGGAGTAATGAAAAACTGTTTTTT.

There are a few counts of this clone. The V call is TRBV4-3, the J call TRBJ2-1; the D is unclear. Germline V gene lookup returns CDR1 LGHNA and CDR2 YSLEER. Trimming pared 1 base from V and 3 bases from J, leaving 10 bases between. The CDR3 loop spans 15 amino acids. The CDR3 loop is CASSQVPPYYNEQFF. The CDR3 DNA reads TGCGCCAGCAGCCAAGTCCCCCCCTACTACAATGAGCAGTTCTTC.

The rearrangement joins TRBV5-6 to TRBJ2-7; TRBD2 matches 8 bases. After removal of 4 bases from V and 7 bases from J, the junction contained 10 bases not matched to a gene. The CDR3 is made up of 14 amino acids. Germline CDR1 SGHDT, CDR2 YYEEEE. CDR3 in amino acids: CASSTGLALGEQYF. The CDR3 nucleotides read TGTGCCAGCAGCACAGGACTAGCATTGGGTGAGCAGTACTTC.

The chain employs TRBV6-2 or TRBV6-3 and TRBJ2-7; no clear D. The V end was cut by 2 bases, the J end by 7 bases, with 9 bases between. The germline gives CDR1 MNHEY, CDR2 SVGEGT. The CDR3 is made up of 12 amino acids. CDR3 residues: CASSYVMREQYF. In DNA form, the CDR3 reads TGTGCCAGCAGTTACGTGATGAGGGAGCAGTACTTC.

The chain employs TRBV28 and TRBJ1-6; 8 bases line up with TRBD1. J was trimmed by 4 bases and V by 8 bases; bases with no gene match: 10. CDR3 size: 16 residues. Germline V gene data show CDR1 as MDHEN and CDR2 as SYDVKM. As DNA, the CDR3 is TGTGCCAGCCTAGCCTGGGGGACAGGTTATAATTCACCCCTCCACTTT. Translated, it gives CASLAWGTGYNSPLHF.

The V and J genes are TRBV11-2 and TRBJ2-7, with a weak D call TRBD2 (5 bases). The CDR3 consists of 14 residues. Germline lookup yields CDR1 SGHAT and CDR2 FQNNGV. Between the trimmed V and J ends, which lost 8 bases and 1 base, there was a span of 15 bases. CDR3 residues: CASGPGIVSYEQYF. CDR3 DNA sequence: TGTGCCAGCGGCCCCGGGATAGTATCCTACGAGCAGTACTTC.

The rearrangement joins TRBV5-1 to TRBJ2-1; a weak D match, TRBD2 (6 bases). CDR1 is SGHRS and CDR2 is YFSETQ in the germline V gene. There are 15 residues in the CDR3. Trimming took 6 bases from V and 5 from J, leaving 18 bases between them. The CDR3 region has the DNA TGCGCCAGCACCGGCCGGGGGAAGGGGCACAATGAGCAGTTCTTC. The encoded protein is CASTGRGKGHNEQFF.

The chain's CDR3 is CASSDPWDSRYEQYF. The CDR3 coding sequence is TGTGCCAGCAGCGATCCCTGGGACAGCCGGTACGAGCAGTACTTC. V is TRBV7-8 and J is TRBJ2-7, with 7 bases identical to TRBD1. CDR1 is SGHVS and CDR2 is FQNEAQ in the germline V gene. After removal of 5 bases from V and 4 bases from J, the junction contained 11 bases not matched to a gene. The CDR3 has 15 residues.

The V gene is TRBV14, the J gene TRBJ2-1; D gene ambiguous. V gave up 2 bases and J gave up 8 bases, with 10 bases separating them. The length of the CDR3 is 13 residues. In germline, CDR1 is SGHDN, CDR2 FVKESK. CDR3 region: CASSQLFGHEQFF. DNA of the CDR3: TGTGCCAGCAGCCAACTTTTTGGCCATGAGCAGTTCTTC.

This clone has a handful of counts. The chain uses TRBV9 and TRBJ2-3; 10 nucleotides align to TRBD1. With V trimmed by 1 base and J by 4 bases, 3 bases remained unmatched. The CDR3 contains 15 residues. Germline V gives CDR1 SGDLS, CDR2 YYNGEE. The CDR3 here is CASSVRTGGSDTQYF. CDR3 sequence (DNA): TGTGCCAGCAGCGTACGGACAGGGGGGTCAGATACGCAGTATTTT.